This TCR beta chain appears in the sequencing data of a study of blood T cell repertoires in COVID-19. Study-wide background: Acute and convalescent COVID-19 specimens originated in the United States, Italy and Spain. PBMCs, B-cell-depleted T cells, or T cells provided the cDNA or gDNA that made up the material.

The table came from immunoSEQ multiplex PCR; TCRdb's copy has only in-frame clones and leaves some out. The sample records approximately 130,000 clones, around 86% being singletons. The CDR3 totals 15 residues. J was trimmed by 2 bases and V by 5 bases; bases with no gene match: 6. CDR1 is SGHTA, CDR2 FQGTGA, per germline. Sequenced material: peripheral blood. The TCR originated in a man aged 40-50 years with active or convalescent COVID-19. The chain carries TRBV7-3 and TRBJ2-3, with 8 bases lining up with TRBD1. CDR3 protein: CASSPQGVTTDTQYF. In nucleotides, the CDR3 is TGTGCCAGCAGCCCACAGGGGGTTACCACAGATACGCAGTATTTT.